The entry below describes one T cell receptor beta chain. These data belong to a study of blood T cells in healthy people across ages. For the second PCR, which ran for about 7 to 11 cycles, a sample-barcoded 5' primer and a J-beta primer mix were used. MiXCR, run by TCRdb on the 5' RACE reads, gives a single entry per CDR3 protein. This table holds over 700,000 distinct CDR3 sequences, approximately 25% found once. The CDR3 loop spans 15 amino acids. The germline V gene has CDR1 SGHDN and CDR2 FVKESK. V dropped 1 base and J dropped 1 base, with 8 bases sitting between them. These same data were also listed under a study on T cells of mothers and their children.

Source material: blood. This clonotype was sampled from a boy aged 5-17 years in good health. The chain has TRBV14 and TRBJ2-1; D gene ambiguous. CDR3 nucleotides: TGTGCCAGCAGCCAAGGACTTTTATCCTACAATGAGCAGTTCTTC. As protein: CASSQGLLSYNEQFF.